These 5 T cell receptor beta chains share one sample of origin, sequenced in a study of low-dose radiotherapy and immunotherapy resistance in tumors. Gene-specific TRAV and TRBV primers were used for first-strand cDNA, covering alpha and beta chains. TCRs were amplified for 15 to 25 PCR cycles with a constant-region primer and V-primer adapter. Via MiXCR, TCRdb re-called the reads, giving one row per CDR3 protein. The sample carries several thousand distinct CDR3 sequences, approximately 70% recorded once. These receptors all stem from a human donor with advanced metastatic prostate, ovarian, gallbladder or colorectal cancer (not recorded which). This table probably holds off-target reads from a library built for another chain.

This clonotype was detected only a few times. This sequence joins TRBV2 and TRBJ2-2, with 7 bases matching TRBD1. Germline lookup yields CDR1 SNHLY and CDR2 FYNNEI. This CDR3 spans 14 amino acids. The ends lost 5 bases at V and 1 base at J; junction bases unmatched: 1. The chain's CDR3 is CASSRDRNTGELFF. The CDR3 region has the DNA TGTGCCAGCAGTAGGGACAGGAACACCGGGGAGCTGTTTTTT.

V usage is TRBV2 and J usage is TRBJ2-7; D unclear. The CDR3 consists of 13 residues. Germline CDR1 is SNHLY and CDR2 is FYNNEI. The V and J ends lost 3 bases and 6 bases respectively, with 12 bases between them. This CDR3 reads CASSDGWTREQYF. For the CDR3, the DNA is TGTGCCAGCAGTGACGGTTGGACGCGCGAGCAGTACTTC. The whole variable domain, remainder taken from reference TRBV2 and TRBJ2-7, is EPEVTQTPSHQVTQMGQEVILRCVPISNHLYFYWYRQILGQKVEFLVSFYNNEISEKSEIFDDQFSVERPDGSNFTLKIRSTKLEDSAMYFCASSDGWTREQYFGPGTRLTVT.

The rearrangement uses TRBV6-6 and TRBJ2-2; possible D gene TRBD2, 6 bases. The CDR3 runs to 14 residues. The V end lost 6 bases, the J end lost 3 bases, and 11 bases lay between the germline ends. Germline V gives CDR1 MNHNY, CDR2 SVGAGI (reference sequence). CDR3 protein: CASRGWGDTGELFF. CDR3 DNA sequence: TGTGCCAGCAGGGGTTGGGGGGACACCGGGGAGCTGTTTTTT.

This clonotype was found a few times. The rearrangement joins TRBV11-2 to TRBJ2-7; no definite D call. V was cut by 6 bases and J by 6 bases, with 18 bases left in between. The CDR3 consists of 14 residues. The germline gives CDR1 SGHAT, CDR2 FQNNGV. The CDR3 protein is CASSPAGFGGEQYF. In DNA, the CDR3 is TGTGCCAGCAGTCCGGCTGGGTTTGGTGGCGAGCAGTACTTC.

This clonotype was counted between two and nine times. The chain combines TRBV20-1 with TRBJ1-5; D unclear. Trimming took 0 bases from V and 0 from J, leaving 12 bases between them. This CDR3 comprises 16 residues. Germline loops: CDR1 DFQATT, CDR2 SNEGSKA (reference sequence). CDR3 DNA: TGCAGTGCTAGAGATCGGGGTTGGAATAGCAATCAGCCCCAGCATTTT. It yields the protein CSARDRGWNSNQPQHF.